This T cell receptor (beta chain) was documented in a study of T cell responses to AZD1222 COVID-19 vaccine. Overall study findings and caveats: Vaccine-associated CD4 TCRs spanned spike, dominant at 160-218 and 743-854.

Sequenced by immunoSEQ multiplex PCR; TCRdb stores in-frame clones only, minus some. Of 100,000 to 150,000 clones listed, 70% to 90% were seen once; the top ten hold around 17%. With 4 bases clipped from V and 6 bases from J, the junction kept 6 bases outside the gene matches. The CDR3 is made up of 13 amino acids. Germline values: CDR1 SQVTM, CDR2 ANQGSEA. This clone has more than one count but fewer than ten. Its antigen is currently unknown. The clonotype comes from an adult who received the AZD1222 COVID-19 vaccine. The sequencing here drew on peripheral blood, taken 28 days after the second AZD1222 dose. The J gene is TRBJ1-2, the V gene TRBV29-1; TRBD1 aligns across 9 bases. CDR3 coding DNA: TGCAGCGTTGCAGGACAGGGGAATAATGGCTACACCTTC. Translating gives CSVAGQGNNGYTF.